Shown below are 26 T cell receptor beta chains from a single sample sequenced in a study of CD8 T cells in ankylosing spondylitis. Study outcomes and limitations: A TCR beta motif made of fewer than ten highly homologous variants seemed typical of ankylosing spondylitis blood.

Each CDR3 protein is one row after TCRdb ran MiXCR on the 5' RACE reads. The sample has under 950,000 distinct CDR3 sequences, around 20% seen once. For these receptors, no antigen is known. Sequencing used blood, either unsorted or a sorted T cell fraction (not recorded which). The receptors were gathered from a male donor with ankylosing spondylitis.

In this sample, this clonotype turned up a few times. J is TRBJ2-7 and V is TRBV7-2; 14 bases fit TRBD2. Trimming removed 5 bases from V and 7 bases from J; junction bases left unmatched: 13. The CDR3 consists of 17 residues. Germline V gene lookup returns CDR1 SGHTA and CDR2 FQGNSA. Here the CDR3 DNA reads TGTGCCAGCAGCCTCACTCACGGGACTAGCGGGGGTGTGGAGCAGTACTTC. Its protein is CASSLTHGTSGGVEQYF. Supplemented by reference TRBV7-2 and TRBJ2-7, the full variable domain reads GAGVSQSPSNKVTEKGKDVELRCDPISGHTALYWYRQSLGQGLEFLIYFQGNSAPDKSGLPSDRFSAERTGGSVSTLTIQRTQQEDSAVYLCASSLTHGTSGGVEQYFGPGTRLTVT.

In its sample, this clonotype was seen many times. The CDR3 reads CASSPRSEGNQPQHF. For the CDR3, the DNA is TGCGCCAGCAGCCCCCGTTCGGAGGGAAATCAGCCCCAGCATTTT. The chain joins TRBV5-1 to TRBJ1-5; no clear D. The length of the CDR3 is 15 residues. Trimming shortened V by 4 bases and J by 4 bases, and 15 bases separated the two germline ends. CDR1 and CDR2 from the germline V gene are SGHRS and YFSETQ.

The gene calls are TRBV7-2 and TRBJ2-7; TRBD2 matches at 10 bases. Germline lookup yields CDR1 SGHTA and CDR2 FQGNSA. This CDR3 region has 16 residues. J lost 7 bases, V lost 4 bases, and 13 bases had no gene match. CDR3 coding DNA: TGTGCCAGCAGCTCCACCCGGCTAGCGGGAGCGGGGGAGCAGTACTTC. Encoded protein: CASSSTRLAGAGEQYF.

There are many counts of this clonotype. The V and J genes are TRBV20-1 and TRBJ2-3; D might be TRBD1 or TRBD2, each matching 6 bases. V shed 6 bases and J shed 6 bases, with 22 bases lying between them. CDR1 and CDR2 (germline): DFQATT, SNEGSKA (reference sequence). The CDR3 extends over 15 amino acids. For the CDR3, the DNA is TGCAGTGCCCCTTTGAGGGGGGCTCTTACCGATACGCAGTATTTT. Translating gives CSAPLRGALTDTQYF.

This clonotype turned up a few times. J is TRBJ1-5 and V is TRBV30; 7 nucleotides line up with TRBD1. The CDR3 contains 14 residues. With 5 bases clipped from V and 2 bases from J, the junction kept 6 bases outside the gene matches. The germline CDR1 and CDR2 sequences are GTSNPN and SVGIG (reference sequence). The CDR3 loop reads CAWGTVGGNQPQHF. The CDR3 coding sequence is TGTGCCTGGGGGACAGTGGGGGGCAATCAGCCCCAGCATTTT.

This clonotype was picked up a small number of times. This chain links TRBV20-1 with TRBJ2-7; D call uncertain. The germline CDR1 and CDR2 sequences are DFQATT and SNEGSKA (reference sequence). With 0 bases removed from V and 0 bases from J, the gap between germline ends came to 9 bases. The CDR3 is 14 amino acids. The CDR3 is CSARDARNSYEQYF. CDR3 nucleotide sequence: TGCAGTGCTAGAGATGCCAGAAACTCCTACGAGCAGTACTTC.

This clonotype was observed a few times. The chain has TRBV30 and TRBJ2-1, with a weak D call TRBD2 (6 bases). This CDR3 is built from 11 residues. V was clipped by 3 bases and J by 6 bases, with 6 bases between them. The germline V gene encodes CDR1 GTSNPN and CDR2 SVGIG (reference sequence). The CDR3 loop reads CAWSGSNEQFF. CDR3 DNA sequence: TGTGCCTGGAGCGGGAGCAATGAGCAGTTCTTC.

This clonotype was counted only a few times. The chain carries TRBV25-1 and TRBJ1-1; weak D call: TRBD1 (5 bases). Germline V lookup: CDR1 MGHDK, CDR2 SYGVNS. V lost 2 bases, J lost 1 base, and 8 bases lay in between. This CDR3 comprises 14 residues. In nucleotides, the CDR3 is TGTGCCAGCAGTGAAGGGGGGACGAACACTGAAGCTTTCTTT. Protein sequence: CASSEGGTNTEAFF.

The V call is TRBV27, the J call TRBJ1-1; D remains ambiguous. Germline CDR1 and CDR2: MNHEY and SMNVEV (reference sequence). With 5 bases removed from V and 2 bases from J, the gap between germline ends came to 6 bases. The CDR3 runs to 12 residues. The CDR3, as DNA: TGTGCCAGCAGTATGGCAAACACTGAAGCTTTCTTT. This gives the protein CASSMANTEAFF.

The chain recombines TRBV4-1 with TRBJ2-1; TRBD2 is a possible D gene (5 bases). The V gene lost 0 bases and the J gene lost 9 bases, with 18 bases spanning the gap. CDR1 is MGHRA and CDR2 is YSYEKL in the germline V gene. The CDR3 loop spans 16 amino acids. The CDR3 loop reads CASSQDPLIGRGEQFF. CDR3 DNA: TGCGCCAGCAGCCAAGATCCACTAATCGGCCGGGGTGAGCAGTTCTTC.

In its sample, this clonotype was seen a few times. The chain links TRBV28 to TRBJ2-5; TRBD1 might be the D (6 bases). V was cut by 5 bases and J by 6 bases, with 19 bases left in between. The CDR3 length is 15 residues. From germline, CDR1 is MDHEN and CDR2 SYDVKM. The CDR3 nucleotides are TGTGCCAGCAGTCGAGATCCACAGGGAAGGCAGACCCAGTACTTC. Its translation: CASSRDPQGRQTQYF.

In this sample, this clonotype turned up a few times. The genes are TRBV7-3 and TRBJ2-4; the D gene could be TRBD1 or TRBD2 (6 bases each). The CDR3 covers 16 residues. With 5 bases removed from V and 8 bases from J, the gap between germline ends came to 22 bases. From germline, CDR1 is SGHTA and CDR2 FQGTGA. As DNA, the CDR3 is TGTGCCAGCAGCACCTTAGGGGGGCGGGTGGAGTACATTCAGTACTTC. Encoded protein: CASSTLGGRVEYIQYF.

V and J are TRBV6-5 and TRBJ2-2; TRBD1 aligns across 9 bases. The junction had 10 bases not matched to a gene; V was cut back by 4 bases and J by 7 bases. The germline V gene encodes CDR1 MNHEY and CDR2 SVGAGI. The CDR3 runs 16 residues. The CDR3 is CASSSPGQGKNGELFF. In nucleotides, the CDR3 is TGTGCCAGCAGTTCGCCGGGACAGGGTAAAAACGGGGAGCTGTTTTTT.

This clonotype was seen more than once but under ten times. This sequence joins TRBV20-1 and TRBJ2-1, with 16 nucleotides matching TRBD2. In germline, CDR1 is DFQATT, CDR2 SNEGSKA (reference sequence). This CDR3 comprises 15 residues. V gave up 3 bases and J gave up 9 bases; unmatched junction bases: 5. CDR3 in DNA: TGCAGTGCTAGGGGGGGGACTAGCGGGAGGGGTGAGCAGTTCTTC. Residues: CSARGGTSGRGEQFF.

The rearrangement joins TRBV5-4 to TRBJ1-5, with a tentative D call TRBD1 (5 bases). The V gene lost 5 bases and the J gene lost 0 bases, with 12 bases spanning the gap. The V gene's germline CDR1 is SGHNT and CDR2 YYREEE (reference sequence). There are 15 residues in the CDR3. The CDR3 coding sequence is TGTGCCAGCAGGGGCAAGACAGATAGCAATCAGCCCCAGCATTTT. Its protein product is CASRGKTDSNQPQHF.

The table lists this clonotype with many counts. The chain recombines TRBV12-3 or TRBV12-4 with TRBJ2-1; D gene uncertain. Trimming stripped 1 base from V and 8 bases from J, with 9 bases between. The CDR3 runs to 13 residues. The CDR3 region is CASSLVARDEQFF. The CDR3 DNA sequence: TGTGCCAGCAGTTTAGTAGCCCGGGATGAGCAGTTCTTC.

This sequence joins TRBV12-3 or TRBV12-4 and TRBJ1-3; no clear D. This CDR3 is built from 15 residues. V shed 7 bases and J shed 4 bases, with 17 bases lying between them. The DNA of the CDR3 is TGTGCCAGCATCCCCGCTGGGTTGTCGGGAAACACCATATATTTT. It is translated as CASIPAGLSGNTIYF.

This clonotype was seen a handful of times. The chain recombines TRBV7-2 with TRBJ1-1; unclear D gene. Germline V lookup: CDR1 SGHTA, CDR2 FQGNSA. The CDR3 has 14 residues. V lost 0 bases and J 11 bases, leaving 16 bases between the germline ends. CDR3 DNA: TGTGCCAGCAGCTTAGCGCTGCCGAACGTGGGGGCTTTCTTT. It codes for CASSLALPNVGAFF.

This clonotype has just a few counts. The chain links TRBV10-3 to TRBJ2-3, with D tentatively TRBD1 (5 bases). The V gene's germline CDR1 is ENHRY and CDR2 SYGVKD. CDR3 length equals 15 residues. Trimming removed 6 bases at V and 0 bases at J, with 13 bases between. CDR3 nucleotide sequence: TGTGCCATCAGCTCGACAGCTTCTAGCACAGATACGCAGTATTTT. Translating it yields CAISSTASSTDTQYF.

This clonotype was recorded a few times. V and J are TRBV5-1 and TRBJ2-3; tentatively, D is TRBD1 (7 bases). The CDR3 has 15 amino acids. Looked up from germline, CDR1 is SGHRS and CDR2 is YFSETQ. Trimming removed 1 base from V and 2 bases from J, with 11 bases in between. CDR3 nucleotide sequence: TGCGCCAGCAGCTTGCAGGGGGGCCCCACAGATACGCAGTATTTT. Its protein is CASSLQGGPTDTQYF.

This clonotype appeared once. The chain is built from TRBV4-2 and TRBJ2-3; D is perhaps TRBD2 (6 bases). The germline gives CDR1 LGHNA, CDR2 YNFKEQ. The CDR3 has 16 amino acids. The V gene lost 1 base and the J gene lost 0 bases, with 11 bases spanning the gap. Here the CDR3 reads CASSQGTISSTDTQYF. CDR3 in DNA: TGTGCCAGCAGCCAAGGGACTATAAGTAGCACAGATACGCAGTATTTT.

This chain joins TRBV5-1 and TRBJ2-1; 9 nucleotides agree with TRBD2. Germline loops: CDR1 SGHRS, CDR2 YFSETQ. V was clipped by 4 bases and J by 6 bases; unmatched bases: 5. This CDR3 comprises 14 residues. The CDR3 sequence is CASSGSGGINEQFF. In DNA, the CDR3 is TGCGCCAGCAGCGGTAGCGGGGGCATCAATGAGCAGTTCTTC.

This clonotype has ten or more counts. The rearrangement links TRBV21-1 to TRBJ2-7; the D call of TRBD1 is as the table states it, not checked on the DNA. TRBV21-1 counts as a pseudogene. The CDR3 loop spans 13 amino acids. The CDR3 is CASSRDRGHEQYF. CDR3 in DNA: TGTGCCAGCAGCAGAGACAGGGGCCACGAGCAGTACTTC.

This clonotype showed up just once. At one end, the junction sequence differs from germline, possibly due to a read error. The chain combines TRBV20-1 with TRBJ1-6, with 12 bases identical to TRBD1. Germline CDR1 DFQATT, CDR2 SNEGSKA (reference sequence). This CDR3 is built from 17 residues. This chain's CDR3 is CCATGTGGRGENSPLHF. The CDR3 bases are TGCTGTGCTACCGGGACAGGGGGCAGGGGGGAGAATTCACCCCTCCACTTT.

V gene TRBV7-3 combines with J gene TRBJ1-5, with D unresolved. The germline V and J ends were trimmed by 4 bases and 7 bases, with 14 bases remaining between them. Per germline, CDR1 SGHTA and CDR2 FQGTGA. The CDR3 is 14 amino acids. For the CDR3, the DNA is TGTGCCAGCAGCTCAGACTTAGACGGACAGCCCCAGCATTTT. Protein sequence: CASSSDLDGQPQHF.

J is TRBJ2-6 and V is TRBV24-1; D is ambiguous. Trimming removed 7 bases at V and 0 bases at J, with 3 bases between. The germline V gene encodes CDR1 KGHDR and CDR2 SFDVKD. The CDR3 has 13 amino acids. CDR3: CATRSSGANVLTF. In DNA, the CDR3 is TGTGCCACCAGGAGCTCTGGGGCCAACGTCCTGACTTTC.